A selection of T cell receptor beta chains follows, all from one sample in a study of blood T cell repertoires in COVID-19. The data were produced by immunoSEQ multiplex PCR, yet TCRdb's version contains in-frame clones alone and is incomplete. The table shows about 110,000 clones, with approximately 88% occurring only once. Sequenced: peripheral blood. The source is a human donor in a cohort sampled during active COVID-19. CDR3s include the opening cysteine and the closing phenylalanine or tryptophan. D genes are given only for firm matches. Size is omitted from some rows. Given values are once, few, many or a class for expanded clones.

J | size | D | V | length | CDR3 | DNA
TRBJ1-1 | many | NA | TRBV19 | 13 | CASKPPGDTEAFF | TGTGCCAGTAAACCCCCGGGGGACACTGAAGCTTTCTTT
TRBJ2-3 | NA | TRBD2 | TRBV4-3 | 15 | CASSQVSGDTDTQYF | TGCGCCAGCAGCCAAGTTAGCGGGGACACAGATACGCAGTATTTT
TRBJ1-2 | NA | NA | TRBV6-1 | 14 | CASSENHAAQGYTF | TGTGCCAGCAGTGAAAATCACGCAGCGCAAGGCTACACCTTC
TRBJ1-2 | NA | NA | TRBV11-2 | 13 | CASSSTGRYGYTF | TGTGCCAGCAGCTCTACAGGGCGGTATGGCTACACCTTC
TRBJ1-2 | NA | NA | TRBV7-8 | 12 | CASSLGTFGYTF | TGTGCCAGCAGCCTCGGTACCTTTGGCTACACCTTC
TRBJ1-4 | NA | NA | TRBV10-1 | 17 | CASSFKVGSATNEKLFF | TGCGCCAGCAGCTTTAAGGTTGGGAGTGCAACTAATGAAAAACTGTTTTTT
TRBJ2-3 | NA | TRBD2 | TRBV7-9 | 16 | CASSLASGLSTDTQYF | TGTGCCAGCAGCTTAGCTAGCGGGCTTAGCACAGATACGCAGTATTTT
TRBJ1-5 | NA | NA | TRBV6-5 | 14 | CASRNSYSNQPQHF | TGTGCCAGCAGGAACAGTTATAGCAATCAGCCCCAGCATTTT
TRBJ1-5 | few | TRBD1 | TRBV6-6 | 15 | CASSPRQGSGQPQHF | TGTGCCAGCAGTCCTCGACAGGGCTCGGGGCAGCCCCAGCATTTT
TRBJ1-2 | NA | TRBD1 | TRBV25-1 | 14 | CASSGQGANYGYTF | TGTGCCAGCAGTGGACAGGGGGCCAACTATGGCTACACCTTC
TRBJ2-3 | few | TRBD1 | TRBV27 | 18 | CASTSGTGVWSRTDTQYF | TGTGCCAGCACCTCCGGGACAGGGGTCTGGTCCCGCACAGATACGCAGTATTTT
TRBJ2-2 | once | TRBD1 | TRBV3-1/TRBV3-2 | 15 | CASSPRQGKTGELFF | TGTGCCAGCAGCCCCCGACAGGGGAAGACCGGGGAGCTGTTTTTT
TRBJ2-1 | NA | NA | TRBV11-3 | 13 | CASSFGAGNEQFF | TGTGCCAGCAGCTTCGGTGCGGGGAATGAGCAGTTCTTC
TRBJ2-5 | NA | TRBD1 | TRBV10-3 | 18 | CAIRGQGAFLSVFGTQYF | TGTGCCATCAGAGGACAGGGGGCGTTTCTGAGTGTTTTTGGGACCCAGTACTTC